The rows below give T cell receptor beta chains drawn from one sample of a study of blood T cell repertoires in COVID-19. Profiled with immunoSEQ multiplex PCR; TCRdb holds only in-frame clones, not every one. The table has 45,000 to 65,000 clones, roughly 84% seen once. Sequenced: peripheral blood. The receptors originated from a woman of 80 years or more with acute or convalescent COVID-19. CDR3s include the opening cysteine and the closing phenylalanine or tryptophan. D genes are given only for firm matches. Where a row states a size, it is once, few, many or the class of an expanded clone; other rows omit it.

clone_size j_call d_call v_call cdr3_nt cdr3_aa
NA TRBJ2-1 NA TRBV27 TGTGCCAGCACCAGATTGGGGAGTTACAATGAGCAGTTCTTC CASTRLGSYNEQFF
once TRBJ1-5 TRBD1 TRBV19 TGTGCCAGCACTACTCGCGAACAGGGGTATGATCAGCCCCAGCATTTT CASTTREQGYDQPQHF
once TRBJ1-1 NA TRBV3-1/TRBV3-2 TGTGCCAGCAGCCAAGATCTAGGGGCGACTGAAGCTTTCTTT CASSQDLGATEAFF
NA TRBJ2-7 NA TRBV29-1 TGCAGCGTTGAAAACAGCTACGAGCAGTACTTC CSVENSYEQYF
few TRBJ2-3 NA TRBV10-3 TGTGCCATCAGTGTGGCCCAGCCAGCGCGGATTGAGGATACGCAGTATTTT CAISVAQPARIEDTQYF
NA TRBJ1-4 NA TRBV3-1/TRBV3-2 TGTGCCAGCAGCCAAGAAAGGCACGGACTTCCTCTGAATGAAAAACTGTTTTTT CASSQERHGLPLNEKLFF
NA TRBJ2-3 NA TRBV7-9 TGTGCCAGCAGCTTAGTGTTAACAGCTATAGATACGCAGTATTTT CASSLVLTAIDTQYF
once TRBJ1-5 NA TRBV4-1 TGCGCCAGCAGCCCCCGCAGGGGCGATCAGCCCCAGCATTTT CASSPRRGDQPQHF
NA TRBJ2-1 TRBD2 TRBV19 TGTGCCACAATGGGACTAGCGGGGGGGGATAGCTCCTACAATGAGCAGTTCTTC CATMGLAGGDSSYNEQFF
NA TRBJ2-1 TRBD2 TRBV2 TGTGCCAGCATCTTAGCGGGGGGGCCAAGCAATGAGCAGTTCTTC CASILAGGPSNEQFF
once TRBJ1-2 NA TRBV12-3/TRBV12-4 TGTGCCAGCAGCCTTCAGGGGAAATATGGCTACACCTTC CASSLQGKYGYTF
NA TRBJ2-5 TRBD2 TRBV29-1 TGCAGCGATCTGACTAGCGGGGGGGGGACCCAGTACTTC CSDLTSGGGTQYF
NA TRBJ2-7 NA TRBV3-1/TRBV3-2 TGTGCCAGCAGCCCGACTTTAGTTTCCGAGCAGTACTTC CASSPTLVSEQYF
NA TRBJ1-6 TRBD1 TRBV5-1 TGCGCCAGCAGCCCGGGACAGGGGGGTAGTTCACCCCTCCACTTT CASSPGQGGSSPLHF
many TRBJ1-1 TRBD1 TRBV19 TGTGCCAGTAGTATCCATGCTTCCGGGACAGGGCGAACTGAAGCTTTCTTT CASSIHASGTGRTEAFF
NA TRBJ1-1 NA TRBV27 TGTGCCAGCAGTCCAGTAGGACAGAGGGACACTGAAGCTTTCTTT CASSPVGQRDTEAFF
NA TRBJ2-7 NA TRBV6-5 TGTGCCAGCAGTTATTTTTCAGGGACAAACTCCTACGAGCAGTACTTC CASSYFSGTNSYEQYF
NA TRBJ2-1 NA TRBV10-2 TGCGCCAGCAGTGAGCTAGACCCCTCCTACAATGAGCAGTTCTTC CASSELDPSYNEQFF
NA TRBJ2-1 NA TRBV5-1 TGCGCCAGCAGTGGGGGCGGGGGCGACTACAATGAGCAGTTCTTC CASSGGGGDYNEQFF
NA TRBJ1-6 NA TRBV3-1/TRBV3-2 TGTGCCAGCAGCCAGGGGGGACCCTATAATTCACCCCTCCACTTT CASSQGGPYNSPLHF
NA TRBJ1-6 NA TRBV4-2 TGTGCCAGCAGCCAAGATTCGGGTGCAAATAATTCACCCCTCCACTTT CASSQDSGANNSPLHF
NA TRBJ2-2 NA TRBV7-6 TGTGCCAGCAGCTTACTTTCAGGGAATCGTAACACCGGGGAGCTGTTTTTT CASSLLSGNRNTGELFF
NA TRBJ2-1 TRBD2 TRBV19 TGTGCCAGTAGTATCCTCGGTAGCGGGGAGTTCTACAATGAGCAGTTCTTC CASSILGSGEFYNEQFF